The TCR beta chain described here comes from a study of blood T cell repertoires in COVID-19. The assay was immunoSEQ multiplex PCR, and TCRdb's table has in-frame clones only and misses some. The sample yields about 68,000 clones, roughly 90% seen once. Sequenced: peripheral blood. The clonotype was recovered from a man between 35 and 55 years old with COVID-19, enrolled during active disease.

CDR3 bases: TGTGCCAGCAGCTTGGGAACGGGAGGTGGAAACATTCAGTACTTC. Its translation is CASSLGTGGGNIQYF. The V and J genes are TRBV5-5 and TRBJ2-4, with 7 bases lining up with TRBD2. The CDR3 sequence is 15 residues long. Germline CDR1 reads SGHKS; CDR2 reads YYEKEE (reference sequence). Trimming took 0 bases from V and 6 from J; bases not matched to a gene: 6.